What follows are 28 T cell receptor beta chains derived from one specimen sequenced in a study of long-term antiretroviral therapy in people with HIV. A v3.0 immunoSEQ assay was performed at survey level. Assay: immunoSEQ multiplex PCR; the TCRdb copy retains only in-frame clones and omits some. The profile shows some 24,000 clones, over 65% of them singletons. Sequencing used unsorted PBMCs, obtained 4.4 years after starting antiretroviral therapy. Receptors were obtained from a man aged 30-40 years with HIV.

DNA for the CDR3: TGTGCCAGTTCGGGGGTAGCTAACTATGGCTACACCTTC. This gives the protein CASSGVANYGYTF. The gene calls are TRBV6-1 and TRBJ1-2; a possible D gene is TRBD1 (5 bases). From germline, CDR1 is MNHNS and CDR2 SASEGT. Trimming took off 9 bases at V and 0 bases at J, with 11 bases between the two ends. This CDR3 contains 13 residues.

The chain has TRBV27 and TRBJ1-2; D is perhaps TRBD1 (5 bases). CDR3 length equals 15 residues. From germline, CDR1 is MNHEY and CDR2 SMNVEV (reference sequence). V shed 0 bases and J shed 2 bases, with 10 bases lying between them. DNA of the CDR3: TGTGCCAGCAGTTTATCGCCGGGGGGGAACTATGGCTACACCTTC. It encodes CASSLSPGGNYGYTF.

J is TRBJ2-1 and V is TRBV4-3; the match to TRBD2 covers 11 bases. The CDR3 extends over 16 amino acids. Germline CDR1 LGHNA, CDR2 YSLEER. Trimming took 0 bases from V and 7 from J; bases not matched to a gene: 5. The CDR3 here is CASSQDTSGSGNEQFF. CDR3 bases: TGCGCCAGCAGCCAAGATACTAGCGGGAGCGGGAATGAGCAGTTCTTC.

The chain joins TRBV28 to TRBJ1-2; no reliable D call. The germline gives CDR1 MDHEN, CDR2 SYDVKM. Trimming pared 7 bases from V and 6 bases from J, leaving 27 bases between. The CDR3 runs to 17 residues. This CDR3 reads CASINPIELRRSHGYTF. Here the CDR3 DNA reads TGTGCCAGCATTAATCCGATTGAACTCAGGCGCTCTCATGGCTACACCTTC.

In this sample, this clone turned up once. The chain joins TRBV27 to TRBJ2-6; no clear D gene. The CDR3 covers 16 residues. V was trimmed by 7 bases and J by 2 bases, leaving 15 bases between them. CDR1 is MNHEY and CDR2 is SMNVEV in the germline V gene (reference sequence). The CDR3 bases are TGTGCCAGCACCTTGTCCCCAAACACTGGGGCCAACGTCCTGACTTTC. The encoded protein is CASTLSPNTGANVLTF.

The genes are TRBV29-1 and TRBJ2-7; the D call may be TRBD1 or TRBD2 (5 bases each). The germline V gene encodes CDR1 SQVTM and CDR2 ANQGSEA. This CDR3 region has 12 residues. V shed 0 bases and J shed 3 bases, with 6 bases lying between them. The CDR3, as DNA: TGCAGCGTTGAAGAGGGGGTCTACGAGCAGTACTTC. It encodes CSVEEGVYEQYF.

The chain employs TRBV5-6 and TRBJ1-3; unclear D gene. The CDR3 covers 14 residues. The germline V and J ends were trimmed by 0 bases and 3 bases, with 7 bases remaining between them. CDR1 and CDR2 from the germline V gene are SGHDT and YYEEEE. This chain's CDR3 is CASSLGGFGNTIYF. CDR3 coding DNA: TGTGCCAGCAGCTTGGGAGGGTTTGGAAACACCATATATTTT.

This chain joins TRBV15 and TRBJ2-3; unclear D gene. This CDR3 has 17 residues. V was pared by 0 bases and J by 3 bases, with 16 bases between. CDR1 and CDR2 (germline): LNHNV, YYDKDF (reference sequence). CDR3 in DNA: TGTGCCACCAGCAGAGATCTAACGGGCCTTACTACAGATACGCAGTATTTT. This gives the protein CATSRDLTGLTTDTQYF.

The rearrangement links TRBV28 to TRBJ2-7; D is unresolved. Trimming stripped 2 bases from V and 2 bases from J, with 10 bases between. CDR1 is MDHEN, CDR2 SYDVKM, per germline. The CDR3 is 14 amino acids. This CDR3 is CASSLVQNPYEQYF. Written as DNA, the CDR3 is TGTGCCAGCAGTTTAGTCCAGAACCCCTACGAGCAGTACTTC. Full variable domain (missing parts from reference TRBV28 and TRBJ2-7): DVKVTQSSRYLVKRTGEKVFLECVQDMDHENMFWYRQDPGLGLRLIYFSYDVKMKEKGDIPEGYSVSREKKERFSLILESASTNQTSMYLCASSLVQNPYEQYFGPGTRLTVT.

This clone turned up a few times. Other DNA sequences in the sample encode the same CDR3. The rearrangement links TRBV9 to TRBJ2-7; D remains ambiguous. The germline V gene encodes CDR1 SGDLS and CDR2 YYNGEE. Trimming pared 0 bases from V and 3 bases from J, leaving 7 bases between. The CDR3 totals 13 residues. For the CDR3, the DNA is TGTGCCAGCAGCGTAGAATCGGGCTACGAGCAGTACTTC. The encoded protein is CASSVESGYEQYF. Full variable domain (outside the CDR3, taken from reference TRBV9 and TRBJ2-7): DSGVTQTPKHLITATGQRVTLRCSPRSGDLSVYWYQQSLDQGLQFLIQYYNGEERAKGNILERFSAQQFPDLHSELNLSSLELGDSALYFCASSVESGYEQYFGPGTRLTVT.

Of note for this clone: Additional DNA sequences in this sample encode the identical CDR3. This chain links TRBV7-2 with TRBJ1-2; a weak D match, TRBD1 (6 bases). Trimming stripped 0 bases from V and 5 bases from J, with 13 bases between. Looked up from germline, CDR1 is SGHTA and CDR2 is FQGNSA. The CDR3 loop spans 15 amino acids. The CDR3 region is CASSLAGDTDYGYTF. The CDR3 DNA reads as TGTGCCAGCAGCTTAGCAGGGGACACCGATTATGGCTACACCTTC.

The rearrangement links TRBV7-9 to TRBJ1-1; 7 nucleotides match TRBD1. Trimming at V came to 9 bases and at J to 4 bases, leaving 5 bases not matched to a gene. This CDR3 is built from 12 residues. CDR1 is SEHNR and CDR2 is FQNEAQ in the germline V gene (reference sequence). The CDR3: CASTTGFTEAFF. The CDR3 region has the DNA TGTGCCAGTACGACAGGGTTCACTGAAGCTTTCTTT. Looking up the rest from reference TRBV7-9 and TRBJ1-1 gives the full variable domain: DTGVSQNPRHKITKRGQNVTFRCDPISEHNRLYWYRQTLGQGPEFLTYFQNEAQLEKSRLLSDRFSAERPKGSFSTLEIQRTEQGDSAMYLCASTTGFTEAFFGQGTRLTVV.

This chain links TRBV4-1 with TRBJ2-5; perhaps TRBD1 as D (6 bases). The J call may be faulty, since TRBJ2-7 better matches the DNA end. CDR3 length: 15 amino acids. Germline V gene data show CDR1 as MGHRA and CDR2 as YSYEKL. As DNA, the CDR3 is TGCGCCAGCAGCCAAGATCCAAAGGGGGCCTACGAGCAGTACTTC. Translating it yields CASSQDPKGAYEQYF.

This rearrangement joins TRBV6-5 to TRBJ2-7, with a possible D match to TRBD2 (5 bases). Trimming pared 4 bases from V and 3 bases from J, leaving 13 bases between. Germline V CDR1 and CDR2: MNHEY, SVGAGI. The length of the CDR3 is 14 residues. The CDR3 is CASSFLGRGYEQYF. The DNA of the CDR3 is TGTGCCAGCAGTTTCCTCGGACGGGGCTACGAGCAGTACTTC.

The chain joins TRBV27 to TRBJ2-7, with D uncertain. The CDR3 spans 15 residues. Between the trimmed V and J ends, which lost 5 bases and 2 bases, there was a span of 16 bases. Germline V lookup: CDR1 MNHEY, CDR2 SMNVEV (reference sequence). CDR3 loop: CASSTSDGGTYEQYF. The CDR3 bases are TGTGCCAGCAGTACATCGGACGGTGGGACCTACGAGCAGTACTTC.

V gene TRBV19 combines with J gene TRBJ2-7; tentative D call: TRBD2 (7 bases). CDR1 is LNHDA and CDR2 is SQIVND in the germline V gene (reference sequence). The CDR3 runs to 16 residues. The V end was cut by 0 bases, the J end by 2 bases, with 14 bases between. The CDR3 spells CASSIDRQAGAYEQYF. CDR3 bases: TGTGCCAGTAGTATAGATCGACAGGCGGGGGCCTACGAGCAGTACTTC.

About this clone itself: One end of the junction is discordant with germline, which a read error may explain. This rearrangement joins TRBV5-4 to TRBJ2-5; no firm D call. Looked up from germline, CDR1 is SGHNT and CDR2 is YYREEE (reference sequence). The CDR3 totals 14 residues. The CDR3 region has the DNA TGTGCCAGCAGCTTGGAAATAGCCCAAGGGACCCAGTACTTC. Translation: CASSLEIAQGTQYF. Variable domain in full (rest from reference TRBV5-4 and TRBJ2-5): ETGVTQSPTHLIKTRGQQVTLRCSSQSGHNTVSWYQQALGQGPQFIFQYYREEENGRGNFPPRFSGLQFPNYSSELNVNALELDDSALYLCASSLEIAQGTQYFGPGTRLLVL.

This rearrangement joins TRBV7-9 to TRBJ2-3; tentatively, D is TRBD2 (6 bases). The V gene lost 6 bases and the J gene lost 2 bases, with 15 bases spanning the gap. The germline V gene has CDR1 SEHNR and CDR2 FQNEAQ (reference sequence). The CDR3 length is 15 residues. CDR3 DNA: TGTGCCAGCAGAGAGGGACTGGCCGACACAGATACGCAGTATTTT. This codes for CASREGLADTDTQYF.

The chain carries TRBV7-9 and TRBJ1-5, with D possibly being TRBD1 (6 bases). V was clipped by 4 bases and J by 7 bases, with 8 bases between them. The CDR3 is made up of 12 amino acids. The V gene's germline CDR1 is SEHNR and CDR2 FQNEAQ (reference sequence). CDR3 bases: TGTGCCAGCAGCTGGGACAAACAGCCCCAGCATTTT. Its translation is CASSWDKQPQHF.

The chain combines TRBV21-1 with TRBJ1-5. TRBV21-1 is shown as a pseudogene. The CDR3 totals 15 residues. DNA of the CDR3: TGTGCCAGCAGCAAAGAAGGCGACAGCAATCAGCCCCAGCATTTT. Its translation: CASSKEGDSNQPQHF.

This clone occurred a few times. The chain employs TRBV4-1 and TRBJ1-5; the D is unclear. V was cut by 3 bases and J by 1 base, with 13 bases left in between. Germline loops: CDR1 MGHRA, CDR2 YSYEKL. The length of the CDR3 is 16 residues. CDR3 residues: CASSHEFAGSNQPQHF. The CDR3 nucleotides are TGCGCCAGCAGCCACGAATTTGCCGGGAGCAATCAGCCCCAGCATTTT.

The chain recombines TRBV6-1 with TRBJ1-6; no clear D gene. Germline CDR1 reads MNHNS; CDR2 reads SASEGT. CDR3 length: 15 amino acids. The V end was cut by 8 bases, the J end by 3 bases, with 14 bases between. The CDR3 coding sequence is TGTGCCAGCCGGGAGTATAGGGACTATAATTCACCCCTCCACTTT. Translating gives CASREYRDYNSPLHF.

The CDR3 loop reads CASSARGGLTDTQYF. The CDR3 DNA is TGTGCCAGCAGCGCTCGGGGGGGCCTGACAGATACGCAGTATTTT. This sequence joins TRBV4-2 and TRBJ2-3; 8 bases match TRBD2. V lost 5 bases, J lost 3 bases, and 7 bases stayed unmatched. CDR1 is LGHNA and CDR2 is YNFKEQ in the germline V gene. CDR3 size: 15 residues.

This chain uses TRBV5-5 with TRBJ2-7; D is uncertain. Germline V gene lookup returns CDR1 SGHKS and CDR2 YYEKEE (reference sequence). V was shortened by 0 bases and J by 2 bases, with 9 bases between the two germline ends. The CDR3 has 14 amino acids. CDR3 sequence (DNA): TGTGCCAGCAGCTTGGGGGTAGCCGCCTACGAGCAGTACTTC. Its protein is CASSLGVAAYEQYF. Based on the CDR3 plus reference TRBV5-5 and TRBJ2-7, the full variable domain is DAGVTQSPTHLIKTRGQQVTLRCSPISGHKSVSWYQQVLGQGPQFIFQYYEKEERGRGNFPDRFSARQFPNYSSELNVNALLLGDSALYLCASSLGVAAYEQYFGPGTRLTVT.

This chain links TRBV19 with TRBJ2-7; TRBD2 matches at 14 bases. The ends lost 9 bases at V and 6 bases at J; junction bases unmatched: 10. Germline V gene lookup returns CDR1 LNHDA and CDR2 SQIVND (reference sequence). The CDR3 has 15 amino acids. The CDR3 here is CASSPTGLAGAEQYF. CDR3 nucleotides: TGTGCCAGCTCCCCAACGGGACTAGCGGGAGCCGAGCAGTACTTC.

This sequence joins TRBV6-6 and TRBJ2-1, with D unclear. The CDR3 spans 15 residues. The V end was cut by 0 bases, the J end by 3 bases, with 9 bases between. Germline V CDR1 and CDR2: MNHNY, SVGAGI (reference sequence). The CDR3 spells CASSYSSNSYNEQFF. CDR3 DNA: TGTGCCAGCAGTTACTCTTCGAACAGCTACAATGAGCAGTTCTTC.

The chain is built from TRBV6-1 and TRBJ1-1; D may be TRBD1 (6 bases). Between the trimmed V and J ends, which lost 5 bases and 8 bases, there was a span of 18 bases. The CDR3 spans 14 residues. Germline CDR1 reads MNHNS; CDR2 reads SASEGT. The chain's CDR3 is CASSTRDPGTEAFF. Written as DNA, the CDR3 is TGTGCCAGCAGTACGCGAGACCCCGGGACAGAAGCTTTCTTT.

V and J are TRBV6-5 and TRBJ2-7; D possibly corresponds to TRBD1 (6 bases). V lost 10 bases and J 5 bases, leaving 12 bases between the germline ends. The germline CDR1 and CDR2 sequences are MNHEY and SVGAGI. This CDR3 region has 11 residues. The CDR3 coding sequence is TGTGCCATAAACAAGGGGGACGAGCAGTACTTC. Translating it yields CAINKGDEQYF.